This TCR beta chain emerged from a study of CD8+CD57+ T cells in acquired aplastic anemia. V was cut by 8 bases and J by 7 bases, with 14 bases left in between. CDR3 length equals 13 residues. CDR1 and CDR2 from the germline V gene are MGHRA and YSYEKL. TCR beta VDJ and CDR3 profiling used genomic DNA as template. TCRdb passed the reads through MiXCR, listing each CDR3 protein once. The table has 180,000 or so distinct CDR3 sequences, about half seen once; the top ten hold around 2.9%. This clonotype was observed at least ten times. Sequencing used sorted CD4+, CD8+, or CD8+CD57+ T cells (not recorded which) from PBMCs. The chain recombines TRBV4-1 with TRBJ1-4, with D perhaps matching TRBD1 (5 bases). This clonotype was obtained from a human donor in good health. CDR3 protein: CASQNGALEKLFF. The CDR3 region has the DNA TGCGCCAGCCAAAACGGGGCACTTGAAAAACTGTTTTTT.